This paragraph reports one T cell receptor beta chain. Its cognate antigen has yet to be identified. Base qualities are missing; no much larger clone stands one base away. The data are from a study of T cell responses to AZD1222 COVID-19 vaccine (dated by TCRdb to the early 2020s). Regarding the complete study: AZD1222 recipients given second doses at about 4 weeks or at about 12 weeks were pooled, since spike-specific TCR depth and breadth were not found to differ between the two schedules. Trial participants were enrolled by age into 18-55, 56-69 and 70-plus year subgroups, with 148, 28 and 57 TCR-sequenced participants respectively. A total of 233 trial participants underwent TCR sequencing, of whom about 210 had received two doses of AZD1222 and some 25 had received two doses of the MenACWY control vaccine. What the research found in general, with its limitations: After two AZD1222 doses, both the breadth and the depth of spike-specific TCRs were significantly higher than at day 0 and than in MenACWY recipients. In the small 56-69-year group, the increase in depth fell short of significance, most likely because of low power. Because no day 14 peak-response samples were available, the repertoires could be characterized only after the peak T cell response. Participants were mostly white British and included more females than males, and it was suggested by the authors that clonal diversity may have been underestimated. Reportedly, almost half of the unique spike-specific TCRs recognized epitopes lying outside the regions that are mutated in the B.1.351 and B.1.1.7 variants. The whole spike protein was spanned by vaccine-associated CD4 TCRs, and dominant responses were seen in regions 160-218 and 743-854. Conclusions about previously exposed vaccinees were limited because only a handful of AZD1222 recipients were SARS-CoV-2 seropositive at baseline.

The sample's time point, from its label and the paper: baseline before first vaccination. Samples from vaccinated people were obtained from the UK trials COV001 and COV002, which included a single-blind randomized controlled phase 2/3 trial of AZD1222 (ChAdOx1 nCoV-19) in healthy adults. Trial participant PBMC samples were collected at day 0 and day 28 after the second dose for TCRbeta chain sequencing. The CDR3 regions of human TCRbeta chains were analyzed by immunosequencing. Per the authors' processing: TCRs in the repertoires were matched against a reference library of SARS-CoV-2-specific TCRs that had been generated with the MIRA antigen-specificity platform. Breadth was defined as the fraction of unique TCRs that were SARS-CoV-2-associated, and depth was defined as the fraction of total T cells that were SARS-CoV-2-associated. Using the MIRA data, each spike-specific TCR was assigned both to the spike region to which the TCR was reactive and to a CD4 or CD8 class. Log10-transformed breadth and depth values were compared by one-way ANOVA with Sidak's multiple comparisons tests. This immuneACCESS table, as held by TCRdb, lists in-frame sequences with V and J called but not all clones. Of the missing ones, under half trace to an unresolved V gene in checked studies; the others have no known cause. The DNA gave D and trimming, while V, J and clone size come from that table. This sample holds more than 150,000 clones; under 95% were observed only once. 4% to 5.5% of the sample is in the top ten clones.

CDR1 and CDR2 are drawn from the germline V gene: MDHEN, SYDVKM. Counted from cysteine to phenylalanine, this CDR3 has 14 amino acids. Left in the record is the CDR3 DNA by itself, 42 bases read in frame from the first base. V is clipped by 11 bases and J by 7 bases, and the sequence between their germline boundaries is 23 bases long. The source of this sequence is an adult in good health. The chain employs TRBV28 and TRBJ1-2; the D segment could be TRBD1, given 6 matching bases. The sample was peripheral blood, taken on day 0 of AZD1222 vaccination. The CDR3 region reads CAAVDPQTGGGYTF. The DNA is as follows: TGTGCCGCTGTCGATCCCCAGACAGGTGGTGGCTACACCTTC.